This T cell receptor (beta chain) was obtained from a study of cytomegalovirus exposure and HLA in healthy donors. Whole-study results and caveats: A later analysis reportedly found that, within productive TCRs, an Asian-associated ancestry cluster had fewer N-insertions than the mean observed across the approximately 700 donors. Despite most TCR sequences being rare, some public TCRs occurred in many donors.

PCR involved 60 Vbeta and 13 Jbeta primers. Profiled with immunoSEQ multiplex PCR; TCRdb holds only in-frame clones, not every one. Here the sample spans some 200,000 clones, 82% being singletons. Per the germline V gene, CDR1 is SGHKS and CDR2 is YYEKEE (reference sequence). V was clipped by 0 bases and J by 3 bases, with 13 bases between them. The CDR3 totals 16 residues. Note on this clone: Its antigen is unidentified.

The rearrangement joins TRBV5-5 to TRBJ2-4, with D perhaps TRBD1 (5 bases). The source material was PBMCs. The sequence was collected from a woman aged 45-60 years in good health and CMV-seropositive. The CDR3 bases are TGTGCCAGCAGCTTGGGCGCCCGACAGTACAAAAACATTCAGTACTTC. Translating gives CASSLGARQYKNIQYF.